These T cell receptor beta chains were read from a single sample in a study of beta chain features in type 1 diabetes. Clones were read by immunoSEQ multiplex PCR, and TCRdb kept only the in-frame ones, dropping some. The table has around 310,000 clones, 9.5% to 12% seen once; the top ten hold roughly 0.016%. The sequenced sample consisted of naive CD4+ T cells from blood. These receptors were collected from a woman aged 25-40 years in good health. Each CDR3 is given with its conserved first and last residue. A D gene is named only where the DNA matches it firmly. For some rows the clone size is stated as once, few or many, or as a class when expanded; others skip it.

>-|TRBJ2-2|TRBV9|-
CASSVYAGELFF
TGTGCCAGCAGCGTATATGCCGGGGAGCTGTTTTTT
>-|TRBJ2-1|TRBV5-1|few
CASSLADLDYNEQFF
TGCGCCAGCAGCTTGGCCGATTTAGATTACAATGAGCAGTTCTTC
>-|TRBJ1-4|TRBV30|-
CAWSVSEKLFF
TGTGCCTGGAGTGTATCGGAAAAACTGTTTTTT
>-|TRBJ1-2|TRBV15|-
CASAAGEGYGYTF
TGTGCCTCCGCTGCAGGGGAGGGCTATGGCTACACCTTC
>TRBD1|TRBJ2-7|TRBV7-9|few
CASSLGTGNYEQYF
TGTGCCAGCAGCTTAGGGACAGGGAATTACGAGCAGTACTTC
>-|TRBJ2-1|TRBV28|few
CASSWLAGEQFF
TGTGCCAGCAGTTGGCTAGCTGGTGAGCAGTTCTTC
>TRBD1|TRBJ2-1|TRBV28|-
CASSFSGTGGERQFF
TGTGCCAGCAGCTTCTCCGGGACAGGGGGCGAAAGGCAGTTCTTC
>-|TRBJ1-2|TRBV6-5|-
CASSYESTGYGYTF
TGTGCCAGCAGTTACGAATCGACGGGCTATGGCTACACCTTC
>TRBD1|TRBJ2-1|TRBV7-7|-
CASSPDRDNEQFF
TGTGCTAGCAGCCCGGACAGGGATAATGAGCAGTTCTTC
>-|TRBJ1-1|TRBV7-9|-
CASSLGVGVNTEAFF
TGTGCCAGCAGCTTAGGGGTAGGGGTTAACACTGAAGCTTTCTTT
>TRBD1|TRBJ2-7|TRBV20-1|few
CSASNRGEQYF
TGCAGTGCTAGCAACAGGGGCGAGCAGTACTTC
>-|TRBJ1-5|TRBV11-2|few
CASSSQGTDQPQHF
TGTGCCAGCAGCAGCCAGGGGACGGATCAGCCCCAGCATTTT
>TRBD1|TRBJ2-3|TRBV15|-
CATSRGTGGDTQYF
TGTGCCACCAGCAGGGGGACAGGGGGGGATACGCAGTATTTT
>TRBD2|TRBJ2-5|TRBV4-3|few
CASSRRLAGALGETQYF
TGCGCCAGCAGCCGACGACTAGCGGGAGCCCTCGGAGAGACCCAGTACTTC
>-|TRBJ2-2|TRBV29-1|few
CSVVGFEGSNTGELFF
TGCAGCGTTGTGGGTTTCGAGGGATCGAACACCGGGGAGCTGTTTTTT
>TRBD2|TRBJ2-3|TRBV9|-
CASSVISGTPDTQYF
TGTGCCAGCAGCGTCATTAGCGGGACCCCCGATACGCAGTATTTT
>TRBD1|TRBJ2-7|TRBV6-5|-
CASSYSGQGSYEQYF
TGTGCCAGCAGTTACTCTGGACAGGGGTCCTACGAGCAGTACTTC
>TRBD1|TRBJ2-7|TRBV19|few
CASSIDRGQGREQYF
TGTGCCAGTAGTATAGATCGCGGACAGGGCAGAGAGCAGTACTTC
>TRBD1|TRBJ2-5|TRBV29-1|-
CSVGQGTETQYF
TGCAGCGTGGGACAGGGGACGGAGACCCAGTACTTC
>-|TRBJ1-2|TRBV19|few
CASRPLQGSNYGYTF
TGTGCCAGTAGGCCCCTACAGGGATCGAACTATGGCTACACCTTC
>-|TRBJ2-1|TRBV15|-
CATSSRGTGGNEQFF
TGTGCCACCAGCAGTCGCGGGACCGGAGGCAATGAGCAGTTCTTC
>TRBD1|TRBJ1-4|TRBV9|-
CASSAQGVEEKLFF
TGTGCCAGCAGCGCGCAGGGGGTTGAGGAAAAACTGTTTTTT
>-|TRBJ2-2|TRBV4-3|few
CASSPPGPGELFF
TGCGCCAGCAGCCCCCCCGGTCCCGGGGAGCTGTTTTTT
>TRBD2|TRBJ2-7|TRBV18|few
CASSPRTSGSKTYEQYF
TGTGCCAGCTCACCCCGGACTAGCGGGAGTAAGACCTACGAGCAGTACTTC
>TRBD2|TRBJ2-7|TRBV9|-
CASSVYSGAYEQYF
TGTGCCAGCAGCGTATATAGCGGGGCCTACGAGCAGTACTTC
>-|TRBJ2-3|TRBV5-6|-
CASSEIVTDTQYF
TGTGCCAGCAGCGAGATTGTCACAGATACGCAGTATTTT
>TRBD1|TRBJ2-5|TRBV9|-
CASSVGGQGQETQYF
TGTGCCAGCAGCGTAGGGGGACAGGGGCAAGAGACCCAGTACTTC